Listed below are T cell receptor beta chains from one sample, sequenced in a study of technical replicates of blood from a handful of donors. Assay: immunoSEQ multiplex PCR; the TCRdb copy retains only in-frame clones and omits some. The sample includes more than 55,000 clones, 91% of them seen just once. The source material was PBMCs. The receptors stem from a human donor in good health. Some clones in this sample may be carry-over from other donors' samples. Both conserved end residues are part of each CDR3. The D gene is left open where the match is weak. Where a row states a size, it is once, few, many or the class of an expanded clone; other rows omit it.

>TRBV7-2|TRBD2|TRBJ2-7|.
CASTTGSGLASEQYF
TGTGCCAGCACCACCGGATCGGGACTAGCGTCCGAGCAGTACTTC
>TRBV10-3|TRBD1|TRBJ2-5|.
CATALGQYQETQYF
TGTGCCACCGCCCTGGGACAGTACCAAGAGACCCAGTACTTC
>TRBV9|TRBD2|TRBJ2-2|.
CASSLYQTSSAGELFF
TGTGCCAGCAGCTTATACCAGACTAGCTCGGCCGGGGAGCTGTTTTTT
>TRBV18|TRBD1|TRBJ1-1|.
CASSQQGAEAFF
TGTGCCAGCTCACAACAGGGGGCGGAAGCTTTCTTT
>TRBV29-1|.|TRBJ2-7|once
CSVNLGTPSYEQYF
TGCAGCGTGAACCTCGGGACACCCTCCTACGAGCAGTACTTC
>TRBV5-1|TRBD1|TRBJ2-2|.
CASSLPGTGGRITGELFF
TGCGCCAGCAGCTTACCCGGGACAGGGGGCAGGATAACCGGGGAGCTGTTTTTT
>TRBV7-9|TRBD1|TRBJ2-5|.
CASSWDRGHETQYF
TGTGCCAGCAGCTGGGACAGGGGGCACGAGACCCAGTACTTC
>TRBV9|.|TRBJ2-5|.
CASSVGLVEGAQETQYF
TGTGCCAGCAGCGTAGGGCTTGTGGAGGGGGCGCAAGAGACCCAGTACTTC
>TRBV7-2|TRBD2|TRBJ2-3|.
CASSLGLAGGNTDTQYF
TGTGCCAGCAGCTTAGGGCTAGCGGGAGGGAATACAGATACGCAGTATTTT
>TRBV6-5|.|TRBJ2-5|.
CASSDGGTQYF
TGTGCCAGCAGTGACGGGGGGACCCAGTACTTC
>TRBV2|.|TRBJ2-3|.
CASSPLADTQYF
TGTGCCAGCAGCCCACTAGCAGATACGCAGTATTTT
>TRBV27|.|TRBJ1-1|.
CAAEGQNTEAFF
TGTGCCGCGGAAGGACAGAACACTGAAGCTTTCTTT
>TRBV28|TRBD1|TRBJ1-6|.
CASRKKDRMRQEWVGNSPLHF
TGTGCCAGCAGGAAAAAGGACAGGATGCGCCAAGAGTGGGTAGGTAATTCACCCCTCCACTTT
>TRBV6-5|.|TRBJ1-5|.
CASRTTRNQPQHF
TGTGCCAGCAGGACGACACGTAATCAGCCCCAGCATTTT
>TRBV6-5|TRBD2|TRBJ2-2|.
CASSRTSGSTGELFF
TGTGCCAGCAGTAGGACTAGCGGTAGCACCGGGGAGCTGTTTTTT
>TRBV2|.|TRBJ2-5|.
CASSNSETQYF
TGTGCCAGCAGTAACTCCGAGACCCAGTACTTC
>TRBV5-4|.|TRBJ1-2|few
CASSLVQDTYGYTF
TGTGCCAGCAGCTTGGTCCAGGACACCTATGGCTACACCTTC
>TRBV30|.|TRBJ1-2|.
CAWIGDTNYYGYTF
TGTGCCTGGATTGGGGACACCAATTACTATGGCTACACCTTC
>TRBV7-9|TRBD1|TRBJ2-7|.
CASTLTGDTSYEQYF
TGTGCCAGCACCTTGACAGGGGACACTTCCTACGAGCAGTACTTC
>TRBV7-9|.|TRBJ1-2|.
CASSLKGYGYTF
TGTGCCAGCAGCTTAAAGGGGTATGGCTACACCTTC
>TRBV6-5|TRBD1|TRBJ1-6|.
CASRDRQGLNSPLHF
TGTGCCAGCAGGGACAGACAGGGCCTTAATTCACCCCTCCACTTT
>TRBV6-4|.|TRBJ1-2|.
CASSDSGQGYGYTF
TGTGCCAGCAGTGACTCCGGGCAGGGGTACGGCTACACCTTC
>TRBV25-1|.|TRBJ2-5|.
CASSPPQGLIQETQYF
TGTGCCAGCAGCCCCCCCCAGGGCCTCATCCAAGAGACCCAGTACTTC
>TRBV7-3|TRBD2|TRBJ2-5|.
CASSLLGERGGWETQYF
TGTGCCAGCAGCTTATTGGGGGAGCGGGGGGGCTGGGAGACCCAGTACTTC
>TRBV9|TRBD2|TRBJ2-1|once
CASSSRLAGTVNEQFF
TGTGCCAGCAGCTCCCGACTAGCGGGAACGGTGAATGAGCAGTTCTTC
>TRBV14|.|TRBJ1-3|.
CASSQARAGNTIYF
TGTGCCAGCAGCCAGGCCAGGGCCGGAAACACCATATATTTT
>TRBV5-6|.|TRBJ2-7|once
CASYVWGPRYEQYF
TGTGCCAGCTACGTTTGGGGGCCCCGTTACGAGCAGTACTTC
>TRBV7-8|.|TRBJ2-1|.
CASSLGVDRSYNAGEFF
TGTGCCAGCAGCTTAGGGGTTGACAGGAGCTACAATGCGGGGGAGTTCTTC
>TRBV4-3|.|TRBJ2-7|.
CASSQDRVGTYEQYF
TGCGCCAGCAGCCAAGACAGGGTAGGGACCTACGAGCAGTACTTC
>TRBV18|.|TRBJ2-7|.
CASSPGRSGQAYEQYF
TGTGCCAGCTCACCCGGTAGGAGCGGTCAAGCCTACGAGCAGTACTTC
>TRBV7-2|.|TRBJ2-7|.
CASSLDSFPRYEQYF
TGTGCCAGCAGCCTGGACAGTTTCCCTCGATACGAGCAGTACTTC